One sample yielded the 25 T cell receptor beta chains listed below, sequenced in a study of PD-L1 blockade in urothelial cancer. Time point given: peripheral blood 6 weeks after treatment start. Assay used: immunoSEQ multiplex PCR; TCRdb lists only in-frame clones, some missing. The sample has 35,000 to 40,000 clones, approximately 86% seen once; the top ten hold roughly 24%. This sample comprised PBMCs, obtained around atezolizumab (anti-PD-L1) treatment. These receptors were obtained from a man in his 60s with urothelial cancer.

CDR3 sequence: CASSILRVNTEAFF. The CDR3, as DNA: TGTGCCAGTAGTATTTTGCGGGTGAACACTGAAGCTTTCTTT. This rearrangement joins TRBV19 to TRBJ1-1; D is ambiguous. Trimming cost V 3 bases and J 0 bases, with 8 bases left between them. The CDR3 contains 14 residues. From germline, CDR1 is LNHDA and CDR2 SQIVND (reference sequence).

The rearrangement links TRBV19 to TRBJ2-1; TRBD2 matches 8 bases. Trimming at V came to 10 bases and at J to 0 bases, leaving 5 bases not matched to a gene. The CDR3 sequence is 14 residues long. Germline V gene data show CDR1 as LNHDA and CDR2 as SQIVND (reference sequence). The CDR3, as DNA: TGTGCCACACGGGGGGGTAGCTCCTACAATGAGCAGTTCTTC. Translated: CATRGGSSYNEQFF.

This clone has just one count. V and J are TRBV30 and TRBJ1-2, with 9 bases identical to TRBD1. The germline V gene has CDR1 GTSNPN and CDR2 SVGIG (reference sequence). V lost 3 bases, J lost 8 bases, and 7 bases stayed unmatched. The CDR3 has 13 amino acids. CDR3 in amino acids: CAWRTQGALGYTF. The CDR3 nucleotides are TGTGCCTGGAGGACACAGGGGGCCTTGGGCTACACCTTC.

To note about this clone: Compared with germline, one end of the junction differs, possibly owing to a read error. V usage is TRBV6-5 and J usage is TRBJ2-7, with 9 positions matching TRBD1. From germline, CDR1 is MNHEY and CDR2 SVGAGI. The CDR3 has 16 residues. CDR3 DNA sequence: TGTGCCAGCAGATACTACACAGGGGGCGTCTCCTACGAGCAGTACTTC. This encodes CASRYYTGGVSYEQYF.

The chain carries TRBV19 and TRBJ2-7; D not certain. Looked up from germline, CDR1 is LNHDA and CDR2 is SQIVND (reference sequence). The CDR3 spans 13 residues. Trimming shortened V by 5 bases and J by 3 bases, and 11 bases separated the two germline ends. In DNA, the CDR3 is TGTGCCAGTAGTTCGGGTCTCTACTACGAGCAGTACTTC. This gives the protein CASSSGLYYEQYF.

This chain uses TRBV6-1 with TRBJ2-7, with 8 bases aligning to TRBD1. J lost 0 bases, V lost 3 bases, and 4 bases had no gene match. In germline, CDR1 is MNHNS, CDR2 SASEGT. This CDR3 contains 15 residues. CDR3: CASSDRTGRSYEQYF. DNA for the CDR3: TGTGCCAGCAGTGACCGGACAGGGCGCTCCTACGAGCAGTACTTC.

V usage is TRBV4-1 and J usage is TRBJ1-2, with D perhaps matching TRBD1 (5 bases). Germline CDR1 is MGHRA and CDR2 is YSYEKL. The CDR3 sequence is 17 residues long. The V gene lost 1 base and the J gene lost 0 bases, with 15 bases spanning the gap. CDR3 region: CASSQVYDSTPNYGYTF. The CDR3 DNA follows: TGCGCCAGCAGCCAAGTATATGACAGTACTCCTAACTATGGCTACACCTTC.

This chain's CDR3 is CASSSAKREKYNEQFF. In DNA, the CDR3 is TGTGCCAGCAGCTCAGCGAAGCGGGAGAAGTACAATGAGCAGTTCTTC. The V gene is TRBV7-2, the J gene TRBJ2-1, with TRBD2 matching over 8 bases. Germline V gene sequence: CDR1 SGHTA, CDR2 FQGNSA. The CDR3 runs to 16 residues. The ends lost 4 bases at V and 4 bases at J; junction bases unmatched: 9.

The J gene is TRBJ2-2, the V gene TRBV19, with 8 bases matching TRBD2. With V trimmed by 4 bases and J by 2 bases, 9 bases remained unmatched. CDR3 length equals 17 residues. Germline loops: CDR1 LNHDA, CDR2 SQIVND (reference sequence). CDR3 sequence: CASSNSGTRRNTGELFF. Written as DNA, the CDR3 is TGTGCCAGTAGTAATTCCGGGACTAGGAGAAACACCGGGGAGCTGTTTTTT.

CDR3 sequence: CASSLARGNEKLFF. CDR3 coding DNA: TGTGCCAGCAGCTTGGCCAGGGGTAATGAAAAACTGTTTTTT. V is TRBV5-6 and J is TRBJ1-4; D is possibly TRBD1 (6 bases). The CDR3 length is 14 residues. CDR1 is SGHDT and CDR2 is YYEEEE in the germline V gene. Trimming shortened V by 0 bases and J by 4 bases, and 7 bases separated the two germline ends.

This rearrangement joins TRBV21-1 to TRBJ2-7; TRBD2 reflects the table's D call only, with no check against the DNA. TRBV21-1 is designated a pseudogene. The CDR3 consists of 15 residues. The CDR3 DNA reads as TGTGCCAGCAGCAAAGTAGCGGGAGTTTGCTACGAGCAGTACTTC. Translated: CASSKVAGVCYEQYF.

V usage is TRBV9 and J usage is TRBJ2-7; no reliable D call. The CDR3 has 14 residues. Germline CDR1 reads SGDLS; CDR2 reads YYNGEE. Deletions cut 0 bases from V and 2 bases from J, with 9 bases between. The CDR3 DNA follows: TGTGCCAGCAGCGTAGCTCCTACTACCTACGAGCAGTACTTC. It codes for CASSVAPTTYEQYF.

This rearrangement joins TRBV5-5 to TRBJ2-7, with 7 bases matching TRBD2. Germline V gene sequence: CDR1 SGHKS, CDR2 YYEKEE (reference sequence). This CDR3 comprises 15 residues. With V trimmed by 0 bases and J by 3 bases, 6 bases remained unmatched. The CDR3 loop is CASSLVGLSLYEQYF. CDR3 sequence (DNA): TGTGCCAGCAGCTTGGTGGGACTATCACTCTACGAGCAGTACTTC. Supplemented by reference TRBV5-5 and TRBJ2-7, the full variable domain reads DAGVTQSPTHLIKTRGQQVTLRCSPISGHKSVSWYQQVLGQGPQFIFQYYEKEERGRGNFPDRFSARQFPNYSSELNVNALLLGDSALYLCASSLVGLSLYEQYFGPGTRLTVT.

J is TRBJ2-3 and V is TRBV2, with a tentative D call TRBD1 (5 bases). V shed 5 bases and J shed 2 bases, with 11 bases lying between them. The CDR3 contains 14 residues. Germline CDR1 and CDR2: SNHLY and FYNNEI. CDR3: CASSSDRITDTQYF. The CDR3 DNA follows: TGTGCCAGCAGTAGCGACAGAATCACAGATACGCAGTATTTT. Full variable domain (outside the CDR3, taken from reference TRBV2 and TRBJ2-3): EPEVTQTPSHQVTQMGQEVILRCVPISNHLYFYWYRQILGQKVEFLVSFYNNEISEKSEIFDDQFSVERPDGSNFTLKIRSTKLEDSAMYFCASSSDRITDTQYFGPGTRLTVL.

The CDR3 region has the DNA TGTGCCACCATACGGCGTCAGGGGGCGGGTTATGGCTACACCTTC. Translation gives CATIRRQGAGYGYTF. The chain is built from TRBV6-1 and TRBJ1-2; 8 bases are shared with TRBD1. Germline CDR1 and CDR2: MNHNS and SASEGT. This CDR3 contains 15 residues. With 10 bases clipped from V and 5 bases from J, the junction kept 15 bases outside the gene matches.

The chain couples TRBV29-1 to TRBJ2-1, with a weak D call TRBD1 (6 bases). V was cut by 8 bases and J by 7 bases, with 12 bases left in between. The CDR3 is 11 amino acids. Germline V lookup: CDR1 SQVTM, CDR2 ANQGSEA. The CDR3 sequence is CSPRRGNEQFF. CDR3 DNA sequence: TGCAGCCCCCGAAGGGGGAATGAGCAGTTCTTC.

CDR3: CASGKDRDRNEKLFF. The CDR3 coding sequence is TGTGCCAGCGGCAAGGATAGGGACAGGAATGAAAAACTGTTTTTT. The chain uses TRBV27 and TRBJ1-4; 8 nucleotides line up with TRBD1. The CDR3 length is 15 residues. Germline V gene lookup returns CDR1 MNHEY and CDR2 SMNVEV (reference sequence). V trimming: 8 bases; J trimming: 5 bases; junction bases outside the gene matches: 10.

This chain links TRBV6-6 with TRBJ1-2, with a tentative D call TRBD1 (5 bases). V lost 7 bases and J lost 2, with 14 bases in between. Germline-derived CDR1 and CDR2 are MNHNY and SVGAGI (reference sequence). The CDR3 spans 14 residues. CDR3 coding DNA: TGTGCCAGCACCCATAACGCAGGGAACTATGGCTACACCTTC. It is translated as CASTHNAGNYGYTF.

The chain employs TRBV19 and TRBJ2-6; 9 bases line up with TRBD1. The CDR3 runs to 18 residues. V was pared by 7 bases and J by 1 base, with 11 bases of the junction left unmatched. The V gene's germline CDR1 is LNHDA and CDR2 SQIVND (reference sequence). The chain's CDR3 is CASTTAGTGISGANVLTF. The CDR3 bases are TGTGCCAGTACAACAGCCGGGACAGGGATATCTGGGGCCAACGTCCTGACTTTC.

This chain joins TRBV7-2 and TRBJ2-5; TRBD2 matches at 8 bases. CDR1 SGHTA and CDR2 FQGNSA come from the germline V gene. This CDR3 is built from 14 residues. Trimming removed 4 bases from V and 2 bases from J; junction bases left unmatched: 3. As DNA, the CDR3 is TGTGCCAGCAGCTCTAGCGGGCGGCAAGAGACCCAGTACTTC. This translates into CASSSSGRQETQYF.

CDR3 coding DNA: TGTGCCAGCACCCCGGGCGGGAGAGGGGACAATGAGCAGTTCTTC. Its protein is CASTPGGRGDNEQFF. This chain joins TRBV7-2 and TRBJ2-1, with 7 bases matching TRBD2. V shed 7 bases, J shed 5 bases, and the junction held 11 bases outside the gene matches. Germline CDR1 SGHTA, CDR2 FQGNSA. There are 15 residues in the CDR3.

The chain combines TRBV4-1 with TRBJ2-7; 10 bases match TRBD2. The CDR3 consists of 15 residues. The V segment lost 1 base and the J segment 7 bases; nucleotides outside the gene matches: 7. The germline V gene encodes CDR1 MGHRA and CDR2 YSYEKL. CDR3 in DNA: TGCGCCAGCAGCCAAGCGGGACTAGCGCCTGGAGAGCAGTACTTC. This translates into CASSQAGLAPGEQYF.

A single count supports this clone. V usage is TRBV5-5 and J usage is TRBJ2-2; a possible D gene is TRBD1 (5 bases). CDR3 length: 15 residues. V lost 0 bases and J lost 8, with 14 bases in between. Germline V CDR1 and CDR2: SGHKS, YYEKEE (reference sequence). CDR3 amino acids: CASSLGQTPVGELFF. The CDR3 nucleotides read TGTGCCAGCAGCTTGGGACAGACTCCGGTGGGGGAGCTGTTTTTT.

J is TRBJ2-7 and V is TRBV19, with 8 bases fitting TRBD1. Germline V gene sequence: CDR1 LNHDA, CDR2 SQIVND (reference sequence). This CDR3 has 13 residues. Trimming removed 3 bases from V and 5 bases from J; junction bases left unmatched: 3. The DNA for the CDR3 is TGTGCCAGTAGTATTCAGGGGGCGGACGAGCAGTACTTC. Translating gives CASSIQGADEQYF.

V is TRBV4-3 and J is TRBJ1-2; 9 positions agree with TRBD1. The CDR3 runs 15 residues. The junction had 3 bases not matched to a gene; V was cut back by 1 base and J by 3 bases. Germline values: CDR1 LGHNA, CDR2 YSLEER. CDR3 sequence (DNA): TGCGCCAGCAGCCAAGCCGGGACAGGGTACTATGGCTACACCTTC. Its translation: CASSQAGTGYYGYTF.